This TCR beta chain was identified during a study of cytomegalovirus exposure and HLA in healthy donors. General study results and limits: Relative to the approximately 700-donor mean, N-insertions were reportedly fewer in an Asian-associated ancestry cluster in a later analysis. Donor immune exposure was known only as CMV serostatus. As a later analysis showed, several of the most significant clusters appeared to be linked to common viral pathogens.

Trimming removed 2 bases from V and 8 bases from J, with 9 bases in between. The CDR3 loop spans 12 amino acids. The germline gives CDR1 SEHNR, CDR2 FQNEAQ (reference sequence). The PCR made use of 60 Vbeta and 13 Jbeta primers. Profiling relied on immunoSEQ multiplex PCR, and the TCRdb table lists in-frame clones only, not all of them. The sample lists 150,000 to 200,000 clones, about four fifths occurring once. In regard to this clone: Its cognate antigen is unknown.

V gene TRBV7-9 combines with J gene TRBJ1-1; no reliable D call. The sample taken for sequencing was PBMCs. The clonotype comes from a man aged 25-40 years in good health and CMV-seropositive. For the CDR3, the DNA is TGTGCCAGCAGCTTACCCGACATGGAAGCTTTCTTT. It translates to CASSLPDMEAFF.